A single sample is the source of the 6 T cell receptor beta chains below, sequenced in a study of T cell responses to AZD1222 COVID-19 vaccine. Sequencing used immunoSEQ multiplex PCR; TCRdb keeps in-frame clones, though not all of them. The table lists about 130,000 clones, roughly 92% of them singletons. Sequenced material: peripheral blood, taken 28 days after the second AZD1222 dose. The receptors here all came from an adult who received the AZD1222 COVID-19 vaccine.

The J gene is TRBJ2-3, the V gene TRBV7-6; TRBD2 matches at 10 bases. Trimming cost V 7 bases and J 5 bases; bases outside gene matches: 12. Germline V lookup: CDR1 SGHVS, CDR2 FNYEAQ. The CDR3 has 16 residues. The CDR3 reads CASNPRLAGAGDTQYF. CDR3 DNA: TGTGCCAGCAACCCTCGGCTAGCGGGAGCGGGAGATACGCAGTATTTT.

In regard to this clone: The identical CDR3 is also encoded by other nucleotide sequences in the sample. V usage is TRBV29-1 and J usage is TRBJ2-7, with 9 bases matching TRBD1. The CDR3 has 12 amino acids. Germline V CDR1 and CDR2: SQVTM, ANQGSEA. With V trimmed by 7 bases and J by 3 bases, 4 bases remained unmatched. The DNA of the CDR3 is TGCAGCGCCAGGGACAGGGACTACGAGCAGTACTTC. Its translation is CSARDRDYEQYF.

Notes on this clone: The sample carries other DNA sequences with the same CDR3. V usage is TRBV5-6 and J usage is TRBJ1-2; D uncertain. V dropped 0 bases and J dropped 4 bases, with 4 bases sitting between them. This CDR3 comprises 12 residues. Per germline, CDR1 SGHDT and CDR2 YYEEEE. DNA of the CDR3: TGTGCCAGCAGCTTGGCAGGCTATGGCTACACCTTC. Translation: CASSLAGYGYTF.

The V gene is TRBV6-2 or TRBV6-3, the J gene TRBJ1-5; possible D gene TRBD1, 5 bases. Trimming shortened V by 6 bases and J by 0 bases, and 12 bases separated the two germline ends. The CDR3 is 15 residues long. Germline V gives CDR1 MNHEY, CDR2 SVGEGT. The CDR3 region has the DNA TGTGCCAGCAGCCCCGGGGGGGGTAGCAATCAGCCCCAGCATTTT. Translation: CASSPGGGSNQPQHF.

The rearrangement links TRBV6-2 or TRBV6-3 to TRBJ1-4; D is perhaps TRBD1 (5 bases). CDR1 is MNHEY and CDR2 is SVGEGT in the germline V gene. This CDR3 has 15 amino acids. V was trimmed by 5 bases and J by 10 bases, leaving 20 bases between them. CDR3 in DNA: TGTGCCAGCAGTCAGCCCGACAGCCGTGGTGGAAAACTGTTTTTT. Translation: CASSQPDSRGGKLFF.

The chain is built from TRBV2 and TRBJ2-5, with TRBD2 identical over 7 bases. CDR1 is SNHLY, CDR2 FYNNEI, per germline. Trimming at V came to 5 bases and at J to 3 bases, leaving 6 bases not matched to a gene. The CDR3 has 14 amino acids. In DNA form, the CDR3 reads TGTGCCAGCAGTACTCTGGGGGGGGAAGAGACCCAGTACTTC. It encodes CASSTLGGEETQYF.